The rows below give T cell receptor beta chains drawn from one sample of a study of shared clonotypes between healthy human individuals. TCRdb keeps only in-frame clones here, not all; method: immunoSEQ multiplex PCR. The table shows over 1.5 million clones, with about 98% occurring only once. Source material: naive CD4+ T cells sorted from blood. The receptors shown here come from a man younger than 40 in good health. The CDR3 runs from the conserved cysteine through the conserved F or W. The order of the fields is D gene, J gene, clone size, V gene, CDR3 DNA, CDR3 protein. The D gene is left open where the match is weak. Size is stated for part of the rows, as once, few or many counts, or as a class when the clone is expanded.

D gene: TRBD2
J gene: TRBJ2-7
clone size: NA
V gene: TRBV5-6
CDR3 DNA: TGTGCCAGCAGCTTGGAAGGGACTAGGGCTCGGTACGAGCAGTACTTC
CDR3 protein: CASSLEGTRARYEQYF

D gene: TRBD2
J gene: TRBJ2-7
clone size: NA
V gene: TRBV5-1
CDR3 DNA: TGCGCCAGCAGCTTGGCGGCGGGAGTGCCTTACGAGCAGTACTTC
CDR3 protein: CASSLAAGVPYEQYF

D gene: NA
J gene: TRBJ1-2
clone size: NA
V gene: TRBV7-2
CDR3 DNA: TGTGCCAGCAGCTTAGTGCCAGGGACTAACTATGGCTACACCTTC
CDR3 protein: CASSLVPGTNYGYTF

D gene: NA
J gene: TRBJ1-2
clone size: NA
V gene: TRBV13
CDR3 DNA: TGTGCCAGCAGCCCACGCGGGGTAGCCCTTAACTATGGCTACACCTTC
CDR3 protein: CASSPRGVALNYGYTF

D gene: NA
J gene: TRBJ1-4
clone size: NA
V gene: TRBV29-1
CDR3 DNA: TGCAGCGTCCAGGGATCTGGAAAACTGTTTTTT
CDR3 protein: CSVQGSGKLFF

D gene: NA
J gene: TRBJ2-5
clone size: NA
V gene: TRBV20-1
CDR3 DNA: TGCAGTGTTATGGAGCGGGAGACCCAGTACTTC
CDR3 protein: CSVMERETQYF

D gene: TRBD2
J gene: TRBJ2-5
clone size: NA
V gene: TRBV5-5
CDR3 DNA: TGTGCCAGCAGCCAAAGGACTAGCGGGAAAGTCTACTTC
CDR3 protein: CASSQRTSGKVYF

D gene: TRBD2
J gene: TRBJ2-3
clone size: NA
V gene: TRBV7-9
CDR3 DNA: TGTGCCAGCAGCTCAATACTAGCGGCATACACAGATACGCAGTATTTT
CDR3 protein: CASSSILAAYTDTQYF

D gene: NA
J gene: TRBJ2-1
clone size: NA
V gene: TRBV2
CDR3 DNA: TGTGCCAGCAGTAACGCGGGCTACAATGAGCAGTTCTTC
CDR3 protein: CASSNAGYNEQFF

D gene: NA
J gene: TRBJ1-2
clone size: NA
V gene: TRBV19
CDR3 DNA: TGTGCCAGTAGTATCGAGATTAACTATGGCTACACCTTC
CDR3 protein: CASSIEINYGYTF

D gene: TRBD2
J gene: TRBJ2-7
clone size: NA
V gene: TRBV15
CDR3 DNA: TGTGCCACCAGCAGAGCCGGGACTAGTTTTTACGAGCAGTACTTC
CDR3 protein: CATSRAGTSFYEQYF

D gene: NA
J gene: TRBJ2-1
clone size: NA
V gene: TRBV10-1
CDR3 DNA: TGCGCCAGCAGCCCGGAGGAAAATGAGCAGTTCTTC
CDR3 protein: CASSPEENEQFF

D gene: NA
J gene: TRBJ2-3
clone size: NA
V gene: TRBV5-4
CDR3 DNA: TGTGCCAGCAGCCAATACAGGGTAAACACAGATACGCAGTATTTT
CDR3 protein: CASSQYRVNTDTQYF

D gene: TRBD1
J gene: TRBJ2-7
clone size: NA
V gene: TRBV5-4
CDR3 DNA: TGTGCCAGCAGCTTGGGGGACAGTGGGTACGAGCAGTACTTC
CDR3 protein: CASSLGDSGYEQYF

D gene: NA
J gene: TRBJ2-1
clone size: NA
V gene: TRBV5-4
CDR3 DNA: TGTGCCAGCAGCTCGGATTCCCTCTCATCTAATGAGCAGTTCTTC
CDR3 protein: CASSSDSLSSNEQFF

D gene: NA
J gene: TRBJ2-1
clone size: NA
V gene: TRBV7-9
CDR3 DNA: TGTGCCAGCAGCTATGGAGACAATGAGCAGTTCTTC
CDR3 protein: CASSYGDNEQFF

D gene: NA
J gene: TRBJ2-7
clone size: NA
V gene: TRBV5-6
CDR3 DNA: TGTGCCAGCAGCCCCAAAGTGTACAGCCACGAGCAGTACTTC
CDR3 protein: CASSPKVYSHEQYF

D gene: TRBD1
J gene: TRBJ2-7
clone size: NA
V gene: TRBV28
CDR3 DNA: TGTGCCAGCATCCCTACTCCGGGACAGGGATTTGAGGGCGAGCAGTACTTC
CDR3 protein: CASIPTPGQGFEGEQYF

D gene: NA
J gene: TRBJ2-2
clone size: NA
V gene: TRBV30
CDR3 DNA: TGTGCCTGGAGTGGGCAGGGAACCGGGGAGCTGTTTTTT
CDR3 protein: CAWSGQGTGELFF

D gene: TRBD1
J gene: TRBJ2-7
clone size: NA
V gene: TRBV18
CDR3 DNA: TGTGCCAGCTCACTTATTCCGGGACAGGGGGCCTACGAGCAGTACTTC
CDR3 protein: CASSLIPGQGAYEQYF

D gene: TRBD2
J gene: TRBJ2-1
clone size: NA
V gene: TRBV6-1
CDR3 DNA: TGTGCCAGCAGTAGAACTAGCGGGACCTACAATGAGCAGTTCTTC
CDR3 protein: CASSRTSGTYNEQFF

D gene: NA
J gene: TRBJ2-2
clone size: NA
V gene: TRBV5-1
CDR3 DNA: TGCGCCAGCAGCCCACTGGACAGGATTCTAGCGCGGACCGGGGAGCTGTTTTTT
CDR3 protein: CASSPLDRILARTGELFF

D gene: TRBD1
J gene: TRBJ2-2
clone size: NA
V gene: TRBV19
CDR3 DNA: TGTGCCAGTAGTCCAAGGGACAGCACCGGGGAGCTGTTTTTT
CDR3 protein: CASSPRDSTGELFF

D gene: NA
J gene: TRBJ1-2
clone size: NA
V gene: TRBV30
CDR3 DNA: TGTGCCTGGAGTGTGGAAACGGAATATGGCTACACCTTC
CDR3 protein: CAWSVETEYGYTF

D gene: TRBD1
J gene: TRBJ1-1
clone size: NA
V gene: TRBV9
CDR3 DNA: TGTGCCAGCAGCGTAGGGGACAGAAAAAGAGAAGCTGAAGCTTTCTTT
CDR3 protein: CASSVGDRKREAEAFF

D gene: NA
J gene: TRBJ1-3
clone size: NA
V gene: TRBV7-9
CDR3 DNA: TGTGCCAGCAGCTTAGAAGCAGGCTGGGGAAACACCATATATTTT
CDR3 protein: CASSLEAGWGNTIYF

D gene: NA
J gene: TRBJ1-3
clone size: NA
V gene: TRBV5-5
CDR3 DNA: TGTGCCAGCAGCGGATACCGGGACTCTGGAAACACCATATATTTT
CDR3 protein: CASSGYRDSGNTIYF

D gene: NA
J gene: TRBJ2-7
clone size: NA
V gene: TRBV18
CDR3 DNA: TGTGCCAGGTCCCCGCCCGTGGAGGAGCCTCAGGGGCAGTACTTC
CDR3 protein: CARSPPVEEPQGQYF

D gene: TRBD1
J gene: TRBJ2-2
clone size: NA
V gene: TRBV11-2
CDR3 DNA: TGTGCCAGCAGCTTAGGTGGGACAGGGGTTGTGGCCGGGGAGCTGTTTTTT
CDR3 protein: CASSLGGTGVVAGELFF

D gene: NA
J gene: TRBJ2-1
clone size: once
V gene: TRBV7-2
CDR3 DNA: TGTGCCAGCAGCTTAGAAGTCCCACGGAGAAATGAGCAGTTCTTC
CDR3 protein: CASSLEVPRRNEQFF

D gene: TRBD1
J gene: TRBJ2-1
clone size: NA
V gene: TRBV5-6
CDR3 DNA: TGTGCCAGCAGCGCTCCCGGGACAGCATACAATGAGCAGTTCTTC
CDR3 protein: CASSAPGTAYNEQFF

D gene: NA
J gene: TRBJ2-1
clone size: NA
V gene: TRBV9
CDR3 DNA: TGTGCCAGCAGCGTCAACCAGAACAATGAGCAGTTCTTC
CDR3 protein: CASSVNQNNEQFF

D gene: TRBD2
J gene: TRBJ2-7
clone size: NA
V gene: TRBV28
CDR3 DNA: TGTGCCAGCAGTTTGGCGGGAGACTACGAGCAGTACTTC
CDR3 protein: CASSLAGDYEQYF

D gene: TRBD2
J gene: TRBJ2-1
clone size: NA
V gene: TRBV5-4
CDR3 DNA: TGTGCCAGCAGCTTGGCCGAGGAAGCGGGACTAGCCAAGAGGCAGTTCTTC
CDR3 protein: CASSLAEEAGLAKRQFF

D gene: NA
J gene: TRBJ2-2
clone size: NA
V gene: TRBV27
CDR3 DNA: TGTGCCAGCAGCACCTTAGGGGGGCCGGACACCGGGGAGCTGTTTTTT
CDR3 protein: CASSTLGGPDTGELFF

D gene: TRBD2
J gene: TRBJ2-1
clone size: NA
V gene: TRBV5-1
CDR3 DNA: TGCGCCAGCAGCTTGGAGGGACTAGCGGGCGGCTACAATGAGCAGTTCTTC
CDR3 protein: CASSLEGLAGGYNEQFF

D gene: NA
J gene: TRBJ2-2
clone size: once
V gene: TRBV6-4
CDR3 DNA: TGTGCCAGCAGTGCCTCTTTGAACACCGGGGAGCTGTTTTTT
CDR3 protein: CASSASLNTGELFF

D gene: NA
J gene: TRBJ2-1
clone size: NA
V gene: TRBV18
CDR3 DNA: TGTGCCAGCTCCCCAGGAGGGGTAAGGGCAAACGAGCAGTTCTTC
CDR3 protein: CASSPGGVRANEQFF

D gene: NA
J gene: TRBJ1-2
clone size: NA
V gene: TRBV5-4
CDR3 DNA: TGTGCCAGCAGCCCTTTCAGGGGCGCGGAGTATGGCTACACCTTC
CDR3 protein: CASSPFRGAEYGYTF

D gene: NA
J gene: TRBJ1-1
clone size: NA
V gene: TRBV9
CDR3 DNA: TGTGCCAGCAGCGGTGGGACGTACAAGAACACTGAAGCTTTCTTT
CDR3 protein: CASSGGTYKNTEAFF

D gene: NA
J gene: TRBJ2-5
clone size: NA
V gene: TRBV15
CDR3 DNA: TGTGCCACCAGCAGAACTAGGACAGAGACCCAGTACTTC
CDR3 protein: CATSRTRTETQYF

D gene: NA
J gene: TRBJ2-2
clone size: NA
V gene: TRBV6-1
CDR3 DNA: TGTGCCAGCAGCCCCATTCGGACCGGGGAGCTGTTTTTT
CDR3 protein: CASSPIRTGELFF

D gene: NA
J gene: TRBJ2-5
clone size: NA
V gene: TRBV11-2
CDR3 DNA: TGTGCCAGCAGGCCCGTTGCGGGGCTCTATCCGTCCCAGTACTTC
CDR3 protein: CASRPVAGLYPSQYF

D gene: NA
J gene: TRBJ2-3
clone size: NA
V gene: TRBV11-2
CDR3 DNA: TGTGCCAGCAGCCCAGTTATTTTCGGTATCGCAGATACGCAGTATTTT
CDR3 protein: CASSPVIFGIADTQYF

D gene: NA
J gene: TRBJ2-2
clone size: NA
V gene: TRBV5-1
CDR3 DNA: TGCGCCAGCAGCTTCGGTCCCCAACCCGCGAACACCGGGGAGCTGTTTTTT
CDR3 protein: CASSFGPQPANTGELFF

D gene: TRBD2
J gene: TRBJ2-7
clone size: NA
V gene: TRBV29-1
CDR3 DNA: TGCAGCGGGCAGGGCGGGAGGGCTGGTGAGCAGTACTTC
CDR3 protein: CSGQGGRAGEQYF

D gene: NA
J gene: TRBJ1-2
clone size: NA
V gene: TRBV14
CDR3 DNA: TGTGCCAGCAGCCAAGATCTTTCAGGGGATTCCTATGGCTACACCTTC
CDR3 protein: CASSQDLSGDSYGYTF

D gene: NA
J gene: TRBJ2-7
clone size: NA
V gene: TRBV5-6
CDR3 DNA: TGTGCCAGCGGGTTCCCACAGGCCGAGCAGTACTTC
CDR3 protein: CASGFPQAEQYF

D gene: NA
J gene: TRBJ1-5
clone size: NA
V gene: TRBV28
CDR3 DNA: TGTGCCAGCAGATCCCCGGGGCCCAATCAGCCCCAGCATTTT
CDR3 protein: CASRSPGPNQPQHF

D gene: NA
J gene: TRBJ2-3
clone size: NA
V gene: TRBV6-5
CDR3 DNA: TGTGCCAGCAGTTACTCGCTCTCGTCTGCGTCAGATACGCAGTATTTT
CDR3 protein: CASSYSLSSASDTQYF

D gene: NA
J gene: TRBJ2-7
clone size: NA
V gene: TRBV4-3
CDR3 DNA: TGCGCCAGCAGCCAACAATTAGCGGTCCAAGGACCCTACGAGCAGTACTTC
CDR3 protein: CASSQQLAVQGPYEQYF

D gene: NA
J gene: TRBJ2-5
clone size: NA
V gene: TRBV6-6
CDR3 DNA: TGTGCCAGCAGCCAGGCCCCCGAGACCCAGTACTTC
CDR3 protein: CASSQAPETQYF

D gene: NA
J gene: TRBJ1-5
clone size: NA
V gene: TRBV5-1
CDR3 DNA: TGCGCCAGCAGTGCAGAAACGAATCAGCCCCAGCATTTT
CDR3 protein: CASSAETNQPQHF

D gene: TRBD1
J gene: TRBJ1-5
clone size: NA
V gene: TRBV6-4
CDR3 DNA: TGTGCCAGCAGTGACCCTTGGCCCGGGACAGCGAGCCTGGGTGGCAATCAGCCCCAGCATTTT
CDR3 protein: CASSDPWPGTASLGGNQPQHF

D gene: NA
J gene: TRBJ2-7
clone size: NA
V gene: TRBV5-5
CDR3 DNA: TGTGCCAGCAGCTTGACGCTCTACGAGCAGTACTTC
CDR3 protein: CASSLTLYEQYF

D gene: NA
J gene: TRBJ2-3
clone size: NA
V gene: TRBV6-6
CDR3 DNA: TGTGCCAGCAGTTACTCGGGTCTCCTCACAGATACGCAGTATTTT
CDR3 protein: CASSYSGLLTDTQYF

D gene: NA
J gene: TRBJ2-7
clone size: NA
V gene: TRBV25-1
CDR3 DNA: TGTGCCAGCAGTGACCCGGGACTGGAGTCCTACGAGCAGTACTTC
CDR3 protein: CASSDPGLESYEQYF